The clone carrying this T cell receptor beta chain was counted at least ten times. Its antigen is currently unknown. This entry is derived from a study of neurological immune-mediated disorders. Findings of the study overall: TCR clonal expansion peaked in HTLV-1-associated myelopathy patients and was lowest in multiple sclerosis patients.

The sample's time point: longitudinal time-point 3. Healthy controls were blood bank volunteers in Maryland, USA. The CDR3 extends over 15 amino acids. Germline V gives CDR1 SGHRS, CDR2 YFSETQ. Trimming at V came to 1 base and at J to 3 bases, leaving 5 bases not matched to a gene. 5'RACE with 10-nucleotide random UMIs produced the cDNA. TCRdb used MiXCR to reprocess the 5' RACE reads, holding one entry per CDR3 protein. Among roughly 42,000 distinct CDR3 sequences listed, roughly 14% were seen once. The receptor comes from a man younger than 40 in good health. Sequenced input: PBMCs. The V gene is TRBV5-1, the J gene TRBJ2-7, with 9 bases aligning to TRBD2. CDR3 amino acids: CASSLSVAGDYEQYF. CDR3 sequence (DNA): TGCGCCAGCAGCTTGTCGGTAGCGGGGGACTACGAGCAGTACTTC.